The T cell receptor (beta chain) described here comes from a study of T cells in Graves' hyperthyroidism and ophthalmopathy. No ophthalmopathy progression within 18 months constituted stable Graves' hyperthyroidism. Newly diagnosed hyperthyroidism patients aged 18 to 65 years had disease lasting under 2 months. What was amplified from RNA transcripts were TCR beta CDR3 regions. The HTBI set primed first-round TCR CDR3 RT-PCR. TCRdb re-called the multiplex PCR reads through MiXCR, storing one row per CDR3 protein. Among about 210,000 distinct CDR3 sequences listed, 17% were seen once. Germline CDR1 and CDR2: SGHDN and FVKESK. V lost 1 base and J lost 7, with 11 bases in between. There are 13 residues in the CDR3.

The sequence came from a man between 50 and 59 years old with Graves' hyperthyroidism. The J gene is TRBJ2-7, the V gene TRBV14; unclear D gene. The sequenced sample was blood. In DNA, the CDR3 is TGTGCCAGCAGCCAAGCAGGCCTGGGGGAGCAGTACTTC. Translating it yields CASSQAGLGEQYF.